This passage covers 18 T cell receptor beta chains from one sample sequenced in a study of blood T cell repertoires in COVID-19. Measured with immunoSEQ multiplex PCR; TCRdb has only the in-frame clones, and not every one. Of about 140,000 clones in the sample, 70% to 80% were seen once. Source material: peripheral blood. Source of these receptors: a man in his fifties with acute or convalescent COVID-19.

This rearrangement joins TRBV5-1 to TRBJ2-7; perhaps TRBD2 as D (5 bases). The CDR3 has 15 amino acids. V lost 0 bases, J lost 0 bases, and 10 bases lay in between. The germline CDR1 and CDR2 sequences are SGHRS and YFSETQ. This CDR3 reads CASSLAGTSSYEQYF. Written as DNA, the CDR3 is TGCGCCAGCAGCTTGGCCGGCACTAGCTCCTACGAGCAGTACTTC.

V is TRBV3-1 (or the pseudogene TRBV3-2) and J is TRBJ2-1, with 8 bases identical to TRBD2. This CDR3 has 17 residues. Unmatched junction bases numbered 6, after V lost 2 bases and J lost 0 bases. Germline CDR1 LGHDT, CDR2 YNNKEL (reference sequence). CDR3 sequence (DNA): TGTGCCAGCAGCCAAACCTGGGGACTAGGCTCCTACAATGAGCAGTTCTTC. Amino acids: CASSQTWGLGSYNEQFF.

The chain joins TRBV24-1 to TRBJ1-1; a possible D gene is TRBD1 (6 bases). V lost 0 bases and J 6 bases, leaving 25 bases between the germline ends. The CDR3 is made up of 19 amino acids. Germline V gene data show CDR1 as KGHDR and CDR2 as SFDVKD. For the CDR3, the DNA is TGTGCCACCAGTGATTTGATCCCCCATCTACCACAGGGTGTTTCTGAAGCTTTCTTT. Amino acids: CATSDLIPHLPQGVSEAFF.

Worth noting for this clone: The identical CDR3 is also encoded by other nucleotide sequences in the sample. V and J are TRBV29-1 and TRBJ2-1, with 10 bases lining up with TRBD1. CDR1 is SQVTM, CDR2 ANQGSEA, per germline. CDR3 length equals 15 residues. V gave up 1 base and J gave up 1 base; unmatched junction bases: 1. CDR3 sequence reads: CSVEGTGGSYNEQFF. The CDR3 DNA reads TGCAGCGTTGAAGGGACAGGGGGTTCCTACAATGAGCAGTTCTTC.

The chain has TRBV2 and TRBJ2-3; 7 positions agree with TRBD2. V shed 7 bases and J 0 bases; nucleotides not matched to a gene: 4. The germline V gene encodes CDR1 SNHLY and CDR2 FYNNEI. The CDR3 loop spans 14 amino acids. As DNA, the CDR3 is TGTGCCAGCAACGGGGGGTCTAGCACAGATACGCAGTATTTT. Residues: CASNGGSSTDTQYF.

In DNA form, the CDR3 reads TGTGCCAGCAGCCGGGAGGGATCGGGCTCCTACGAGCAGTACGTC. Its translation: CASSREGSGSYEQYV. V is TRBV6-5 and J is TRBJ2-7, with TRBD2 identical over 8 bases. The germline gives CDR1 MNHEY, CDR2 SVGAGI. The junction had 7 bases not matched to a gene; V was cut back by 6 bases and J by 0 bases. This CDR3 spans 15 amino acids.

The CDR3, as DNA: TGTGCCACCAGCAGAGACGGGACAGGGATCCACGAGCAGTACTTC. Its translation is CATSRDGTGIHEQYF. The chain combines TRBV15 with TRBJ2-7; 9 bases match TRBD1. J lost 5 bases, V lost 0 bases, and 5 bases had no gene match. The germline V gene encodes CDR1 LNHNV and CDR2 YYDKDF (reference sequence). CDR3 length: 15 residues.

This clone was found a few times. The chain links TRBV18 to TRBJ2-1; 7 bases fit TRBD1. The CDR3 spans 15 residues. Germline CDR1 KGHSH, CDR2 LQKENI. V shed 6 bases, J shed 0 bases, and the junction held 5 bases outside the gene matches. The CDR3 sequence: CASSPGQSSYNEQFF. CDR3 DNA sequence: TGTGCCAGCTCCCCGGGACAGAGCTCCTACAATGAGCAGTTCTTC.

A few counts support this clone. The J gene is TRBJ1-1, the V gene TRBV28; D is uncertain. The CDR3 length is 12 residues. V was trimmed by 4 bases and J by 1 base, leaving 4 bases between them. Germline V gives CDR1 MDHEN, CDR2 SYDVKM. The CDR3 DNA is TGTGCCAGCAGTTATCAGAACACTGAAGCTTTCTTT. Protein product: CASSYQNTEAFF.

This clone has a single count. The chain is built from TRBV29-1 and TRBJ1-2; perhaps TRBD1 as D (6 bases). The ends were cut back, 7 bases at V and 5 bases at J, with 11 bases in the middle. The CDR3 spans 11 residues. Germline V CDR1 and CDR2: SQVTM, ANQGSEA. The CDR3 DNA reads as TGCAGCGAGCTGACAGGTTATGGCTACACCTTC. This encodes CSELTGYGYTF.

This sequence joins TRBV16 and TRBJ1-4; a weak D match, TRBD1 (5 bases). Per germline, CDR1 KGHSY and CDR2 FQNENV. V dropped 0 bases and J dropped 5 bases, with 10 bases sitting between them. The CDR3 runs 15 residues. The CDR3 protein is CASSQSSGGNEKLFF. CDR3 DNA sequence: TGTGCCAGCAGCCAATCATCGGGGGGAAATGAAAAACTGTTTTTT. Using reference TRBV16 and TRBJ1-4 for the parts outside the CDR3, the full variable domain is GEEVAQTPKHLVRGEGQKAKLYCAPIKGHSYVFWYQQVLKNEFKFLISFQNENVFDETGMPKERFSAKCLPNSPCSLEIQATKLEDSAVYFCASSQSSGGNEKLFFGSGTQLSVL.

This clone occurred once. This sequence joins TRBV6-5 and TRBJ2-7; D is uncertain. CDR3 length: 15 residues. The germline V gene has CDR1 MNHEY and CDR2 SVGAGI. Trimming stripped 0 bases from V and 3 bases from J, with 12 bases between. DNA of the CDR3: TGTGCCAGCAGTTACTCCTATGCCCAGGACTACGAGCAGTACTTC. Translating gives CASSYSYAQDYEQYF.

This clone came up once. The rearrangement links TRBV13 to TRBJ2-2, with TRBD2 matching 7 bases. V lost 2 bases to trimming and J lost 6 bases; unmatched junction nucleotides: 0. The CDR3 contains 13 residues. CDR1 and CDR2 from the germline V gene are PRHDT and FYEKMQ (reference sequence). Here the CDR3 DNA reads TGTGCCAGCAGCTTACGGGGGGCCGGGGAGCTGTTTTTT. Amino acids: CASSLRGAGELFF.

The J gene is TRBJ2-1, the V gene TRBV5-1, with 7 bases matching TRBD2. Losses at the gene ends were 3 bases for V and 9 bases for J; bases not matched to a gene: 6. CDR3 length equals 13 residues. CDR1 is SGHRS, CDR2 YFSETQ, per germline. CDR3 sequence reads: CASSWEGIGEQFF. In nucleotides, the CDR3 is TGCGCCAGCAGCTGGGAGGGGATTGGTGAGCAGTTCTTC.

The rearrangement joins TRBV6-5 to TRBJ1-1, with TRBD1 identical over 10 bases. The junction had 4 bases not matched to a gene; V was cut back by 7 bases and J by 2 bases. Germline V lookup: CDR1 MNHEY, CDR2 SVGAGI. The CDR3 length is 14 residues. CDR3 amino acids: CASTSTGGNTEAFF. CDR3 nucleotides: TGTGCCAGCACCTCGACAGGGGGCAACACTGAAGCTTTCTTT.

The V gene is TRBV11-2, the J gene TRBJ2-5; D is perhaps TRBD2 (6 bases). Germline-derived CDR1 and CDR2 are SGHAT and FQNNGV. V lost 4 bases and J lost 7, with 19 bases in between. CDR3 size: 15 residues. The CDR3 is CASSSQKVGGATQYF. The CDR3, as DNA: TGTGCCAGCAGCTCCCAAAAGGTGGGGGGAGCGACCCAGTACTTC. The complete variable domain, with remaining parts taken from reference TRBV11-2 and TRBJ2-5, reads EAGVAQSPRYKIIEKRQSVAFWCNPISGHATLYWYQQILGQGPKLLIQFQNNGVVDDSQLPKDRFSAERLKGVDSTLKIQPAKLEDSAVYLCASSSQKVGGATQYFGPGTRLLVL.

This clone has more than one count but fewer than ten. This chain connects TRBV5-6 to TRBJ1-2; 7 bases are a match to TRBD1. Germline CDR1 and CDR2: SGHDT and YYEEEE. The CDR3 runs to 17 residues. With 6 bases clipped from V and 5 bases from J, the junction kept 19 bases outside the gene matches. CDR3 region: CASTRLKGARDQYGYTF. DNA for the CDR3: TGTGCCAGCACCAGACTCAAGGGGGCCCGAGATCAATATGGCTACACCTTC.

This clone has ten or more counts. V is TRBV6-2 or TRBV6-3 and J is TRBJ1-6, with 8 nucleotides matching TRBD1. Trimming at V came to 2 bases and at J to 7 bases, leaving 7 bases not matched to a gene. The germline V gene encodes CDR1 MNHEY and CDR2 SVGEGT. The CDR3 covers 16 residues. CDR3 loop: CASSYPLRDRNSPLHF. The DNA for the CDR3 is TGTGCCAGCAGTTACCCACTCCGGGACAGGAATTCACCCCTCCACTTT.